This T cell receptor (beta chain) originates from a study of regulatory T cells in long-lasting Graves disease. Time point here: newly diagnosed GD, antithyroid drugs for less than 3 months. The TCR library was made from RNA extracted from PBMCs. This clonotype showed up many times. Germline V lookup: CDR1 ENHRY, CDR2 SYGVKD. The CDR3 contains 13 residues. V lost 0 bases, J lost 5 bases, and 7 bases lay in between. CDR3 regions were amplified by Arm-PCR using iRepertoire HTBI primers to build TCR beta libraries. Via MiXCR, TCRdb re-called the multiplex PCR reads, giving one row per CDR3 protein. The sample has approximately 400,000 distinct CDR3 sequences, about 15% seen once. These data also featured in a second study, about T cells in Graves' hyperthyroidism and ophthalmopathy. From that paper: Most thyroid clonotypes with frequency above 0.001 were detected in blood.

This chain connects TRBV10-3 to TRBJ2-5, with a possible D match to TRBD2 (5 bases). Sequencing used peripheral blood mononuclear cells (PBMCs), obtained at new diagnosis, from a patient treated with antithyroid drugs. This sequence originates from a woman in her twenties or thirties with Graves disease. CDR3 coding DNA: TGTGCCATCAGTGAGTCGGAGGTGGAGACCCAGTACTTC. Translated, it gives CAISESEVETQYF.